This entry is about one TCR beta chain. This receptor's antigen is unknown. Base-call qualities are not available, and no considerably larger clone is one nucleotide away. TCRbeta CDR3 regions were amplified from genomic DNA using the immunoSEQ Assay, a bias-controlled multiplex PCR. Under the source paper's analysis protocol: The number of nucleated cells in each sample was estimated from the amplification of reference gene primers within the assay. Sequence reads were collapsed and filtered to measure the absolute abundance of every unique TCRbeta CDR3 rearrangement. For each sample, productive Simpson clonality was calculated as the square root of Simpson's diversity index across productive rearrangements. In its TCRdb copy, this immuneACCESS table keeps in-frame sequences only and misses some clones. Where compared with another copy, unresolved V genes explain less than half of these, and the others have no known cause. V, J and clone size were drawn from that table, and D and trimming were deduced from the DNA. The sample table records roughly 70,000 clones; around three quarters of these occur just once. The biggest ten clones account for 15% to 17% of the sample.

Relative to germline, V is 0 bases shorter and J is 5 bases shorter, with 13 bases between their ends. The germline V gene supplies CDR1 LGHNA and CDR2 YNFKEQ. The CDR3 runs 15 residues from the cysteine to the phenylalanine. CDR3 DNA only is kept here, 45 bases in frame from base 1. The collaborating institutions used their own protocols to collect whole blood in K2EDTA tubes. For TCRbeta analysis, collaborator samples were shipped as frozen whole blood, as isolated PBMCs, or as DNA extracted from either sample type. The record originates from a study of blood T cell repertoires in COVID-19 (TCRdb year 2020). General notes on the study: Samples from collaborators originated in the United States, Italy and Spain and spanned both the acute and convalescent phases of COVID-19. Where HLA class I and class II types were available, the types were taken from metadata supplied by the sample provider, not from assay-based typing. The sample metadata nearly always contained a de-identified subject ID, COVID-19 status, age in years and sex. The prospective study material was composed of cDNA or gDNA derived from T cells, B-cell-depleted T cells, or PBMCs. The dataset comprised deeply sampled blood TCRbeta repertoires from subjects exposed to, actively infected with, or recovered from COVID-19. The repertoires were released in a freely available public database meant as a resource for research on the immune response to SARS-CoV-2. The samples were drawn from two sources: the first 160 participants of the ongoing ImmuneRACE study, and 1,200 or so subjects contributed by 6 global collaborators.

Overall study results and their limits: How much clinical and demographic metadata was included differed by source and by participant, and the metadata was provided uncurated.

The material sequenced was peripheral blood. The sequence joins TRBV4-2 to TRBJ1-2; the D gene is possibly TRBD1, with 6 bases matching. This TCR derives from a human donor in a cohort sampled during active COVID-19. For the CDR3, the sequence is CASSQDQDSLYGYTF. The DNA is TGTGCCAGCAGCCAAGACCAGGACAGTCTTTATGGCTACACCTTC.